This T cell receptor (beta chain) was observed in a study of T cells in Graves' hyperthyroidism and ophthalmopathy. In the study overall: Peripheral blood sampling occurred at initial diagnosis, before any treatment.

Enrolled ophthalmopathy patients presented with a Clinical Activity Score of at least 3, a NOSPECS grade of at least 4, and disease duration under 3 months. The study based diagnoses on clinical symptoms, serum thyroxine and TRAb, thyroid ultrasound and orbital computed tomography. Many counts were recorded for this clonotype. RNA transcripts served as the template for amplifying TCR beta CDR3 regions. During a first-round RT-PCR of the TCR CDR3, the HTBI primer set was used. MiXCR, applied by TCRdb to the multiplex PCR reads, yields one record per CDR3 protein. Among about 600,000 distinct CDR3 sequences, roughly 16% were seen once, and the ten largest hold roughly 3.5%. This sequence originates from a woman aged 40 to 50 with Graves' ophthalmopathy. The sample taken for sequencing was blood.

CDR3 in DNA: TGTGCCAGCAGCCAAGAAACTAGCGGGGAGACCCAGTACTTC. Amino acid sequence: CASSQETSGETQYF. This chain uses TRBV4-2 with TRBJ2-5, with TRBD2 identical over 9 bases. Germline values: CDR1 LGHNA, CDR2 YNFKEQ. Trimming at V came to 0 bases and at J to 5 bases, leaving 1 base not matched to a gene. The CDR3 consists of 14 residues.